Many counts were recorded for the clone carrying this TCR beta chain. Antigen unknown. A diagnosis was made from clinical symptoms together with serum thyroxine, TRAb, thyroid ultrasound and orbital computed tomography. Fresh peripheral blood, around 9.8 ml, was the PBMC source. This record belongs to a study of Graves' ophthalmopathy and Graves' hyperthyroidism. About the study: At the time of initial diagnosis and before any treatment, peripheral blood was collected. Study results and caveats: A 13-signature model separated ophthalmopathy from stable hyperthyroidism, 85% to 90% sensitivity, about 81% specificity.

RNA transcripts served as template for amplifying TCR beta CDR3 sequences. An opening RT-PCR round employed HTBI primers and preceded a second-round multiplex PCR. From the multiplex PCR reads, TCRdb called clonotypes with MiXCR, one entry per CDR3 protein. The table includes under 350,000 distinct CDR3 sequences, about a sixth detected once. Per the germline V gene, CDR1 is SEHNR and CDR2 is FQNEAQ (reference sequence). The CDR3 is 14 residues long. The germline V and J ends were trimmed by 1 base and 1 base, with 8 bases remaining between them. The sample consisted of peripheral blood. V is TRBV7-9 and J is TRBJ2-7; D unresolved. The TCR comes from an adult man with Graves' ophthalmopathy. The DNA for the CDR3 is TGTGCCAGCAGCTTAGATGGAGAATCCTACGAGCAGTACTTC. Translation: CASSLDGESYEQYF.